This T cell receptor beta chain was found in a study of CD8+ T cells in alopecia areata. The overall study: Treated patients were scored for severity by percent of scalp affected.

The ends lost 2 bases at V and 5 bases at J; junction bases unmatched: 10. Germline-derived CDR1 and CDR2 are GTSNPN and SVGIG (reference sequence). The CDR3 covers 16 residues. In its sample, this clone was seen a few times. RNA was extracted and reverse transcribed into cDNA as the sequencing template. The table came from immunoSEQ multiplex PCR; TCRdb's copy has only in-frame clones and leaves some out. The table includes tens of thousands of clones, roughly 46% detected once. Indicated treatment: oral pan-JAK inhibitor, 5-10 mg twice daily. The clonotype comes from a human donor with alopecia areata. The chain couples TRBV30 to TRBJ2-3, with TRBD2 matching over 10 bases. Sequences were derived from CD8+ T cells sorted from blood, sampled at approximately week 36, from a patient treated with tofacitinib. The CDR3 sequence is CAWSPPGLAEGDTQYF. CDR3 in DNA: TGTGCCTGGAGTCCCCCTGGACTAGCGGAGGGAGATACGCAGTATTTT.